The 8 T cell receptor beta chains below all came from one sample that was sequenced in a study of Tregs in tolerant kidney transplant recipients (dated by TCRdb to about 2019). Preparation of the library involved the immunoSEQ multiplex PCR assay. TCRdb provides this immuneACCESS table in a form limited to in-frame rearrangements. Some clones are lacking; in checked studies, under half of them reflect an unresolved V gene, and why the rest are absent is not known. The sample profile shows roughly 99,000 clones; 93% of them were found once. The leading ten clones occupy 0.46% of the sample. Explained via the paper, the time point label denotes: blood sample drawn before combined kidney and bone marrow transplant. The starting material was CD4+ T cells from blood, obtained before the transplant. All receptors come from a human donor who received a combined kidney and bone marrow transplant.

The rearrangement links TRBV11-3 to TRBJ2-7; a weak D match, TRBD2 (5 bases). V gave up 1 base and J gave up 3 bases, with 13 bases separating them. Germline CDR1 and CDR2: SGHNT and YENEEA. The length of the CDR3 is 15 residues. DNA of the CDR3: TGTGCCAGCAGCTTAGGGGGTGGGAGAGTCTACGAGCAGTACTTC. Residues: CASSLGGGRVYEQYF. Looking up the rest from reference TRBV11-3 and TRBJ2-7 gives the full variable domain: EAGVVQSPRYKIIEKKQPVAFWCNPISGHNTLYWYLQNLGQGPELLIRYENEEAVDDSQLPKDRFSAERLKGVDSTLKIQPAELGDSAVYLCASSLGGGRVYEQYFGPGTRLTVT.

This clone was found once. The rearrangement joins TRBV6-5 to TRBJ2-7, with no clear D. V was pared by 2 bases and J by 3 bases, with 8 bases between. The CDR3 loop spans 13 amino acids. Germline lookup yields CDR1 MNHEY and CDR2 SVGAGI. The CDR3 bases are TGTGCCAGCAGTTACGGGCCGCACTACGAGCAGTACTTC. Encoded protein: CASSYGPHYEQYF.

The J gene is TRBJ2-1, the V gene TRBV5-6, with 11 bases that match TRBD2. The ends lost 0 bases at V and 9 bases at J; junction bases unmatched: 5. Germline CDR1 reads SGHDT; CDR2 reads YYEEEE. This CDR3 is 15 amino acids long. The CDR3 sequence is CASSLELAGVSEQFF. CDR3 DNA sequence: TGTGCCAGCAGCTTGGAACTAGCGGGGGTTTCTGAGCAGTTCTTC. The complete variable domain, with remaining parts taken from reference TRBV5-6 and TRBJ2-1, reads DAGVTQSPTHLIKTRGQQVTLRCSPKSGHDTVSWYQQALGQGPQFIFQYYEEEERQRGNFPDRFSGHQFPNYSSELNVNALLLGDSALYLCASSLELAGVSEQFFGPGTRLTVL.

The rearrangement uses TRBV18 and TRBJ2-1, with 9 bases identical to TRBD1. CDR1 and CDR2 from the germline V gene are KGHSH and LQKENI. With 3 bases clipped from V and 8 bases from J, the junction kept 11 bases outside the gene matches. The CDR3 has 16 residues. For the CDR3, the DNA is TGTGCCAGCTCACCCGACCGGGACAGGGTCGGCTATGAGCAGTTCTTC. Encoded protein: CASSPDRDRVGYEQFF.

The rearrangement joins TRBV15 to TRBJ2-5, with 9 bases lining up with TRBD1. J was trimmed by 5 bases and V by 3 bases; bases with no gene match: 13. Germline values: CDR1 LNHNV, CDR2 YYDKDF (reference sequence). The CDR3 spans 17 residues. The CDR3 DNA reads as TGTGCCACCAGCAGGACACTTCCGGGACAGGGAGGGGAGACCCAGTACTTC. Protein sequence: CATSRTLPGQGGETQYF.

The chain couples TRBV13 to TRBJ1-2; D might be TRBD1 (6 bases). The CDR3 runs 18 residues. The V gene lost 0 bases and the J gene lost 5 bases, with 22 bases spanning the gap. CDR1 is PRHDT, CDR2 FYEKMQ, per germline (reference sequence). The CDR3 nucleotides are TGTGCCAGCAGCTTAGGCCTCAGGGGTAGGGCCCAACTGTATGGCTACACCTTC. The encoded protein is CASSLGLRGRAQLYGYTF. Full variable domain (rest looked up from reference TRBV13 and TRBJ1-2): AAGVIQSPRHLIKEKRETATLKCYPIPRHDTVYWYQQGPGQDPQFLISFYEKMQSDKGSIPDRFSAQQFSDYHSELNMSSLELGDSALYFCASSLGLRGRAQLYGYTFGSGTRLTVV.

In the case of this clone: Germline and junction disagree at one end, which may indicate a read error. Within the sample, other DNA sequences also encode this same CDR3. The rearrangement uses TRBV6-1 and TRBJ1-6, with TRBD1 as a possible D gene (5 bases). Germline lookup yields CDR1 MNHNS and CDR2 SASEGT. The CDR3 spans 15 residues. CDR3 DNA sequence: TGTGCCAGCGGCTACAGGACAACCTATAATTCCCCCCTCCACTTT. Translation: CASGYRTTYNSPLHF.

This chain joins TRBV5-4 and TRBJ2-1; 7 bases fit TRBD1. There are 16 residues in the CDR3. J gave up 0 bases and V 4 bases, and 7 bases lay outside the gene matches. In germline, CDR1 is SGHNT, CDR2 YYREEE (reference sequence). In DNA form, the CDR3 reads TGTGCCAGCAGCCCACACAGGGGTCCCTCCTACAATGAGCAGTTCTTC. The encoded protein is CASSPHRGPSYNEQFF.